This entry describes one T cell receptor beta chain. The CDR3 runs to 13 residues. V lost 4 bases, J lost 2 bases, and 12 bases lay in between. Germline-derived CDR1 and CDR2 are DFQATT and SNEGSKA (reference sequence). This record belongs to a study of blood T cell repertoires in COVID-19. Overall study context: Acute and convalescent COVID-19 samples came from the United States, Italy and Spain. In each case, the material was cDNA or gDNA derived from T cells, B-cell-depleted T cells, or PBMCs.

Authors' processing steps: By means of reference gene primer amplification, nucleated cell counts were estimated. Measured with immunoSEQ multiplex PCR; TCRdb has only the in-frame clones, and not every one. V and J calls and clone size are given by that table; D and trimming were obtained from the DNA. The repertoire holds around 100,000 clones, with about 90% as singletons. Sequencing used peripheral blood. V gene TRBV20-1 combines with J gene TRBJ2-7, with D possibly TRBD1 on 6 matching bases. This clonotype was sampled from a human donor in a cohort sampled during active COVID-19. The CDR3 protein is CSATDRRAYEQYF. As DNA, the CDR3 is TGCAGTGCTACTGACAGGCGGGCCTACGAGCAGTACTTC.